These T cell receptor beta chains were read from a single sample in a study of regulatory T cells in long-lasting Graves disease. From the multiplex PCR reads, TCRdb called clonotypes with MiXCR, one entry per CDR3 protein. This table holds about 460,000 distinct CDR3 sequences, around 15% found once. The same sample was also used in a study of T cells in Graves' hyperthyroidism and ophthalmopathy.

Sequences were derived from peripheral blood mononuclear cells (PBMCs), sampled at new diagnosis, from a patient treated with antithyroid drugs. These receptors all come from a woman between 50 and 59 years old with Graves disease. Both conserved end residues are part of each CDR3. D genes are given only for firm matches. The size entry is marked missing in some rows and otherwise reads once, few, many or a size class.

cdr3_length clone_size d_call j_call v_call cdr3_nt cdr3_aa
14 many TRBD1 TRBJ2-5 TRBV30 TGTGCCAGATCGAGGACAGGTCTTAAGGAGACCCAGTACTTC CARSRTGLKETQYF
15 few . TRBJ1-4 TRBV18 TGTGCCAGCTCACCCTACACAGGGTATAATGAAAAACTGTTTTTT CASSPYTGYNEKLFF
18 many TRBD1 TRBJ1-5 TRBV2 TGTGCCAGCAGGCGCACAGGGGCCAGCTATTATAGCAATCAGCCCCAGCATTTT CASRRTGASYYSNQPQHF
14 few . TRBJ2-1 TRBV18 TGTGCCAGCTCACCAATCACAGGGTCGGATGAGCAGTTCTTC CASSPITGSDEQFF
15 few TRBD1 TRBJ2-7 TRBV6-5 TGTGCCAGCAGTTCAAGTTCGACAGGGATCTACGAGCAGTACTTC CASSSSSTGIYEQYF
15 many . TRBJ2-5 TRBV5-1 TGCGCCAGCAGCTTGGCCGGGCAGCCCCAAGAGACCCAGTACTTC CASSLAGQPQETQYF
14 many . TRBJ2-7 TRBV6-1 TGTGCCAGCGGGGGTGGTCCCAACTCCTACGAGCAGTACTTC CASGGGPNSYEQYF
11 many . TRBJ2-1 TRBV28 TGTGCCAGCAGTCACAACAATGAGCAGTTCTTC CASSHNNEQFF
16 . TRBD1 TRBJ1-3 TRBV4-1 TGCGCCAGCAGCCAAGAAACGACAGGGACTGGAAACACCATATATTTT CASSQETTGTGNTIYF
16 many TRBD2 TRBJ2-1 TRBV5-1 TGCGCCAGCAGCTTGGACCCTAGCGGGGGGAGGAATGAGCAGTTCTTC CASSLDPSGGRNEQFF
17 many . TRBJ1-2 TRBV27 TGTGCCAGCAGTTTATTCCACTCGGGCGTGTATAACTATGGCTACACCTTC CASSLFHSGVYNYGYTF
15 few . TRBJ2-5 TRBV25-1 TGTGCCAGCAGTGAGATAAGCGGAGGACAAGAGACCCAGTACTTC CASSEISGGQETQYF
14 many . TRBJ1-2 TRBV2 TGTGCCAGCATCGCGGTTAGGCTATTAATCGGCTACACCTTC CASIAVRLLIGYTF
13 . . TRBJ1-2 TRBV2 TGTGCCAGCAGTGATTCAGGGAACTATGGCTACACCTTC CASSDSGNYGYTF
14 many TRBD1 TRBJ1-2 TRBV2 TGTGCCAGCATCGGCCAGGGGGCGGGCTATGGCTACACCTTC CASIGQGAGYGYTF
15 few TRBD1 TRBJ2-3 TRBV29-1 TGCAGCGTTGAAGAGGCCGGGACAGGGGTGGATACGCAGTATTTT CSVEEAGTGVDTQYF
15 many TRBD2 TRBJ2-6 TRBV12-3/TRBV12-4 TGTGCCAGCAGCCCGGGAGGTTCTGGGGCCAACGTCCTGACTTTC CASSPGGSGANVLTF
13 many . TRBJ2-7 TRBV18 TGTGCCAGCTCACGAGGGGAGAGCGACGAGCAGTACTTC CASSRGESDEQYF
14 many . TRBJ1-2 TRBV6-5 TGTGCCAGCAGTTACGGAGTGAACGACTATGGCTACACCTTC CASSYGVNDYGYTF
19 . TRBD2 TRBJ2-1 TRBV6-1 TGTGCCAGCAGGACGACCGGGACTAGCGGGAGTCCCACCACCAATGAGCAGTTCTTC CASRTTGTSGSPTTNEQFF
14 few . TRBJ1-2 TRBV5-1 TGCGCCAGCAGCTTGACAGGGAGTGACTATGGCTACACCTTC CASSLTGSDYGYTF
15 many . TRBJ2-5 TRBV27 TGTGCCAGCAGTTTAAGGCCAGGAATACAAGAGACCCAGTACTTC CASSLRPGIQETQYF
13 . . TRBJ2-5 TRBV7-9 TGTGCCAGCAGCTCATTACAACGGGAGACCCAGTACTTC CASSSLQRETQYF
13 few . TRBJ2-1 TRBV5-1 TGCGCCAGCAGCTTGGCCGCTAGCCTAGAGCAGTTCTTC CASSLAASLEQFF
15 . . TRBJ1-1 TRBV7-8 TGTGCCAGCAGCTTAAACCAGGGTGAAGTGACTGAAGCTTTCTTT CASSLNQGEVTEAFF
13 many TRBD1 TRBJ1-4 TRBV29-1 TGCAGCGTTGAAGTGGACAGGGATGAAAAACTGTTTTTT CSVEVDRDEKLFF
16 many TRBD2 TRBJ2-1 TRBV28 TGTGCCAGCAGTTTATTGAGGCGGGAGGGCTACAATGAGCAGTTCTTC CASSLLRREGYNEQFF
18 few TRBD2 TRBJ2-7 TRBV19 TGTGCCAGTAGTGACCGATCTCCGGGACTAGCGGGGGCCTACGAGCAGTACTTC CASSDRSPGLAGAYEQYF
14 many TRBD2 TRBJ2-7 TRBV20-1 TGCAGTGCTAGTCGCGGGGGGGGACTCTACGAGCAGTACTTC CSASRGGGLYEQYF
15 . . TRBJ2-1 TRBV7-3 TGTGCCAGCAGCTTAACAATGAGCTCCTACAATGAGCAGTTCTTC CASSLTMSSYNEQFF
16 many . TRBJ1-5 TRBV29-1 TGCAGCGTTGAAGTTACGCAGAGATATAGCAATCAGCCCCAGCATTTT CSVEVTQRYSNQPQHF
15 many TRBD2 TRBJ2-1 TRBV6-1 TGTGCCAGCAGTGCTCGGACTAGCGGAAACAATGAGCAGTTCTTC CASSARTSGNNEQFF
14 . . TRBJ2-3 TRBV4-1 TGCGCCAGCAGCCAACTACGAGGCCTCGATACGCAGTATTTT CASSQLRGLDTQYF
14 many . TRBJ2-1 TRBV18 TGTGCCAGCTCACCGGGCCGGAGTTTGAATGAGCAGTTCTTC CASSPGRSLNEQFF
13 . TRBD2 TRBJ2-1 TRBV29-1 TGCAGCGCCCTAGCGGGAGTCTACAATGAGCAGTTCTTC CSALAGVYNEQFF
13 . TRBD1 TRBJ1-4 TRBV14 TGTGCCAGCAGCCACGGGACAGGTGGAAAACTGTTTTTT CASSHGTGGKLFF
13 many . TRBJ2-7 TRBV28 TGTGCCAGCAGTTCTCTCGTAGGAAGGGAGCAGTACTTC CASSSLVGREQYF
15 . . TRBJ2-1 TRBV18 TGTGCCGGCTCACCACGGGGGTACTCCTACAATGAGCAGTTCTTC CAGSPRGYSYNEQFF
14 few . TRBJ2-2 TRBV2 TGTGCCAGCAGCGTTTTGGAAAACACCGGGGAGCTGTTTTTT CASSVLENTGELFF
15 few TRBD1 TRBJ1-5 TRBV10-3 TGTGCCATCAGTGGGGACAGGGGCCGAGGTTCGCCCCAGCATTTT CAISGDRGRGSPQHF
14 many . TRBJ1-1 TRBV28 TGTGCCAGCAGTTTGGCTAGGGTGGGCTCTGAAGCTTTCTTT CASSLARVGSEAFF
15 many . TRBJ2-3 TRBV20-1 TGCAGTGCTAGAGGGTTGGGACTTCTCACAGATACGCAGTATTTT CSARGLGLLTDTQYF
14 many . TRBJ2-3 TRBV5-1 TGTGCCAGCAGCTTAGGGCACAGCACAGATACGCAGTATTTT CASSLGHSTDTQYF
16 few . TRBJ1-5 TRBV6-5 TGTGCCAGCAGTTACCCCCTTTACAGGGTTAATCAGCCCCAGCATTTT CASSYPLYRVNQPQHF
15 few . TRBJ2-7 TRBV19 TGTGCCAGTAGTCCAAGACATCTGGAATACTACGAGCAGTACTTC CASSPRHLEYYEQYF
17 many TRBD2 TRBJ2-2 TRBV10-3 TGTGCCATCAGTGAGTCGAGCGGGAGCCAGAACACCGGGGAGCTGTTTTTT CAISESSGSQNTGELFF
18 . . TRBJ2-1 TRBV7-6 TGTGCCAGCAGCTTAAGGAGGACCGACTTCCTATCCTACAATGAGCAGTTCTTC CASSLRRTDFLSYNEQFF
13 many . TRBJ1-1 TRBV29-1 TGCAGCGTTGCGGGGGCGGTGGACACTGAAGCTTTCTTT CSVAGAVDTEAFF
14 many TRBD2 TRBJ2-3 TRBV20-1 TGCAGTGCTAGAGAACTAGCGGTCACAGATACGCAGTATTTT CSARELAVTDTQYF
16 . . TRBJ2-7 TRBV20-1 TGCAGTGCTACTGGCCTTACGGCGGACTTTCACTACGAGCAGTACTTC CSATGLTADFHYEQYF
14 few . TRBJ1-4 TRBV28 TGTGCCAGCAGACCCCAGGGGAGGCATGAAAAACTGTTTTTT CASRPQGRHEKLFF
14 . . TRBJ2-2 TRBV19 TGTGCCAGTAGTGCAAGACAGGACACCGGGGAGCTGTTTTTT CASSARQDTGELFF
15 . . TRBJ1-2 TRBV19 TGTGCCAGTGGAGGGATCCTCACACCTAACTATGGCTACACCTTC CASGGILTPNYGYTF